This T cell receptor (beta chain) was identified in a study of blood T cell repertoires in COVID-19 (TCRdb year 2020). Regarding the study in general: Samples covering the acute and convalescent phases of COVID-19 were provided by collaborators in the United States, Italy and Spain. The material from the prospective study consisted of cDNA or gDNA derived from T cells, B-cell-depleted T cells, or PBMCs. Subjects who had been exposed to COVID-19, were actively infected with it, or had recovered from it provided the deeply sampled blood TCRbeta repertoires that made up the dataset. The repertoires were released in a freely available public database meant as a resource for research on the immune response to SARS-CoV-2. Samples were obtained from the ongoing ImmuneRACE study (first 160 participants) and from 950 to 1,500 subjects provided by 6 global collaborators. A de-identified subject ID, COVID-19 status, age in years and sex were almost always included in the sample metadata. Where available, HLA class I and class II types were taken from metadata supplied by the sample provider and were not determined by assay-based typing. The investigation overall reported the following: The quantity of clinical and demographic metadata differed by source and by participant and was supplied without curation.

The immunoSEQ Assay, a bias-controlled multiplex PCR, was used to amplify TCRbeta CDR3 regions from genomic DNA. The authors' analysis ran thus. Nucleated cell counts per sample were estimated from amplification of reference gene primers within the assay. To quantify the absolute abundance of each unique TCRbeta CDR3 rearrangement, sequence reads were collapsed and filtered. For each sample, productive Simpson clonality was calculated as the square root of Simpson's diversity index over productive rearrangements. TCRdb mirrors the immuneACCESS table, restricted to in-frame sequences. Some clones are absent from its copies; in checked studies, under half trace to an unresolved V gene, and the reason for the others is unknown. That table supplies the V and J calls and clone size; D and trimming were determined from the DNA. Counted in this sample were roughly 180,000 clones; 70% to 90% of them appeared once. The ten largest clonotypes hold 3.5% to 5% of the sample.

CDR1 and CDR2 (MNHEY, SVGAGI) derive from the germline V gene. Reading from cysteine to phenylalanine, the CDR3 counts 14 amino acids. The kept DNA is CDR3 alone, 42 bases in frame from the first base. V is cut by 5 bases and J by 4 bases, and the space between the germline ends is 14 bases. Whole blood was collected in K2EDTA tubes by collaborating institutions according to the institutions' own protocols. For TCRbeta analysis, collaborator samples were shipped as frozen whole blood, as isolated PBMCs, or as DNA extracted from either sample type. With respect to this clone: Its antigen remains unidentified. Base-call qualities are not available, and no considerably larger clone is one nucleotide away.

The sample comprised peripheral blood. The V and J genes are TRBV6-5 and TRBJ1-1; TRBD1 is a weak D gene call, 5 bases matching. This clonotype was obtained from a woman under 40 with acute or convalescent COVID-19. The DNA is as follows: TGTGCCAGCAGTCACAGATGGGGGGGCACTGAAGCTTTCTTT. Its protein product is CASSHRWGGTEAFF.